Given below is one T cell receptor beta chain in context. Ten or more counts support this clonotype. No antigen is known for it. Per-base qualities were not stored, and no clone one base away is much larger. The CDR3 holds 13 amino acids from the cysteine to the phenylalanine. CDR3 DNA is the only sequence kept; it has 39 bases, read in frame from the first base. Trimming takes 0 bases from V and 9 bases from J, and the germline ends sit 10 bases apart. Based on the germline V gene, the CDR1 and CDR2 sequences are SGHRS and YFSETQ. The sample belongs to a study of identical twins (dated by TCRdb to 2016 to 2017). Concerning the study at large: The study deep-sequenced TCR alpha and beta repertoires from monozygotic twins, unrelated adults of various ages and cord blood to test whether fetal clonotypes persist. To rule out contamination, replicate twin experiments were performed at different times with different library preparation protocols.

Only healthy Caucasian donors were included. The twin cohort consisted of three pairs of female monozygotic twins, all aged roughly 18 to 29 years. Peripheral blood mononuclear cells were the source from which RNA for the TCR libraries was isolated. What the work shows at the level of the full study, not this receptor alone: Compared with coincidental sharing between unrelated individuals, out-of-frame TCR alpha sequences shared between twins had an excess of sequences with low generation probability. Excess twin sharing in beta out-of-frame sequences was weaker because fewer shared sequences lowered the signal-to-noise ratio. Zero-insertion analyses could be partly confounded by invariant T cells such as MAIT and iNKT, although diverse VJ usage argued against such confounding for most clonotypes. Fewer insertions were carried by abundant cord blood beta clonotypes, a similar but weaker trend appeared in young adult naive repertoires, and no such trend appeared in memory repertoires. Out-of-frame TCR alpha sharing in monozygotic twins was systematically underestimated by recombination models, whereas sharing between unrelated individuals was in agreement with the recombination models. Because the same donors could not be followed over many years, the conclusions depended on cross-sectional statistical analysis.

The library was prepared using 5' RACE. TCRdb lists the instrument as Illumina HiSeq 2000. Template switching introduced a universal primer binding site; the final cDNA contained a unique molecular identifier, enabling accurate counting of TCR cDNA molecules. Specific primers in the conserved constant-segment region were used to synthesize first-strand cDNA for the TCR alpha and beta chains. Each cDNA library was double barcoded, with a SMART-Mk sample barcode plus Illumina barcodes, to control for contamination. TruSeq adapter sequences and Illumina sample barcodes were added in two successive PCR steps. The Illumina HiSeq platform was used with custom primers to sequence TCR alpha and beta cDNA libraries. Turning to the authors' computational methods: MiGEC processed the raw reads to extract unique molecular identifiers, while MiXCR was used to determine the CDR3 positions. For each individual, recombination models were inferred using an EM algorithm with the repgenHMM and IGoR tools. Shared clonotype analysis was performed with the tcR package in R, normalizing sharing by the product of cloneset sizes. Out-of-frame nonproductive sequences were analyzed to study raw recombination free of thymic and clonal selection effects. In TCRdb, the public reads were trimmed at Q25 with fastp and aligned with MiXCR, with productive beta chains retained. Entries that share a CDR3 protein sequence are merged under the most common genes and DNA. Clone size and V and J calls follow TCRdb, not the original study. This sample gives roughly 630,000 distinct CDR3 sequences in total; just over 7% of them show up just once. In total, the top ten clones hold approximately 1.5% of the sample.

The same specimen was also included in a second study, on yellow fever vaccine responses in identical twins. From that second study: According to the authors, in identical twins the way T cells responded to vaccination appeared partly convergent and partly personalized. In the study, vaccine-responding T cell clones were precisely tracked in identical twins.

This receptor was taken from a woman in her late teens or twenties in good health. Sequenced: PBMCs. Here the chain combines TRBV5-1 and TRBJ2-1; the D gene remains uncertain. Here the CDR3 is given as CASSLANFFEQFF. The nucleotide sequence reads as follows: TGCGCCAGCAGCTTGGCCAACTTCTTTGAGCAGTTCTTC.